Listed below are T cell receptor beta chains from one sample, sequenced in a study of Ad26.COV2.S vaccination and SARS-CoV-2 variants. Repertoires were generated with immunoSEQ multiplex PCR, while TCRdb's copy carries only in-frame clones and drops some. This table holds about 500,000 clones, 80% to 90% found once. Sequencing was performed on peripheral blood, taken in a trial of Ad26.COV2.S vaccine versus placebo. All receptors come from a person between 18 and 59 years old who received the Ad26.COV2.S COVID-19 vaccine or a placebo. CDR3s include the opening cysteine and the closing phenylalanine or tryptophan.

V,CDR3
TRBV9,CASSVGSSTDTQYF
TRBV11-2,CASSSETSGSYEQYF
TRBV4-1,CASSSGPNEQYF
TRBV4-2,CASSQVNKDRTYEQYF
TRBV28,CASKGSPNEKLFF
TRBV6-5,CASGAGGTDTQYF
TRBV24-1,CATSDLRGGNYGYTF
TRBV19,CATLETSGGGRYNEQFF
TRBV6-5,CASSYVTGWDGYTF
TRBV19,CASSIRGLAAGDTQYF
TRBV24-1,CATSDLNSGQETQYF
TRBV4-3,CASSQDLGSISSGNTIYF
TRBV7-6,CASSLRQEPGELFF
TRBV29-1,CSVLQGWNTEAFF
TRBV7-2,CASSSTGTGRTGELFF
TRBV9,CASSARYSDIQYF
TRBV27,CASGRLAGRYNEQFF
TRBV7-9,CASSLDGTGVTEAFF
TRBV11-3,CASSPGTGGNNEQFF
TRBV5-1,CASSFTSSTDTQYF
TRBV5-4,CASSLGGYLATNEKLFF
TRBV7-3,CASSLAPGSQAAYEQYF